This record concerns one TCR beta chain sequence. Data came from immunoSEQ multiplex PCR; TCRdb stores just in-frame clones and leaves some out. The table lists roughly 280,000 clones, approximately 92% of them singletons. The sample comes from a study of blood T cell repertoires in COVID-19. The source of this sequence is a woman aged 18-29 years who had recovered from COVID-19. The sample was PBMCs or T cells enriched from blood (not recorded which).

The CDR3, as DNA: TGTGCCAGCAAACGGGCGGCAGGGGATGAAAAACTGTTTTTT. Amino acid sequence: CASKRAAGDEKLFF. This chain joins TRBV7-8 and TRBJ1-4; tentatively, D is TRBD1 (6 bases). Trimming removed 7 bases at V and 6 bases at J, with 15 bases between. There are 14 residues in the CDR3. The germline gives CDR1 SGHVS, CDR2 FQNEAQ. Together with reference TRBV7-8 and TRBJ1-4, the CDR3 gives the full variable domain: GAGVSQSPRYKVAKRGQDVALRCDPISGHVSLFWYQQALGQGPEFLTYFQNEAQLDKSGLPSDRFFAERPEGSVSTLKIQRTQQEDSAVYLCASKRAAGDEKLFFGSGTQLSVL.